Shown below are 20 T cell receptor beta chains from a single sample sequenced in a study of CD4 T cell repertoires in COVID-19. Repertoires were generated with immunoSEQ multiplex PCR, while TCRdb's copy carries only in-frame clones and drops some. The sample includes approximately 79,000 clones, about 80% of them seen just once. The sequencing used CD4+ T cells from peripheral blood, collected after recovery from COVID-19. The origin of the receptors is a human donor who had COVID-19.

In the case of this clone: A read error may account for a junction end that differs from germline. The chain couples TRBV10-3 to TRBJ2-7; no reliable D call. The CDR3 totals 13 residues. The germline CDR1 and CDR2 sequences are ENHRY and SYGVKD. For the CDR3, the DNA is TGTGCCATCACTGAGGACCCTGCCTACGAGCAGTACTTC. Translating gives CAITEDPAYEQYF.

The chain couples TRBV19 to TRBJ2-7, with 14 bases matching TRBD2. The CDR3 runs to 15 residues. Losses at the gene ends were 5 bases for V and 2 bases for J; bases not matched to a gene: 2. CDR1 is LNHDA, CDR2 SQIVND, per germline (reference sequence). The CDR3 DNA is TGTGCCAGTAGTGCGGGACTAGCGGGGGCCTACGAGCAGTACTTC. This gives the protein CASSAGLAGAYEQYF. Using reference TRBV19 and TRBJ2-7 for the parts outside the CDR3, the full variable domain is DGGITQSPKYLFRKEGQNVTLSCEQNLNHDAMYWYRQDPGQGLRLIYYSQIVNDFQKGDIAEGYSVSREKKESFPLTVTSAQKNPTAFYLCASSAGLAGAYEQYFGPGTRLTVT.

The V call is TRBV4-1, the J call TRBJ1-2; 7 bases agree with TRBD1. The CDR3 loop spans 14 amino acids. Germline CDR1 is MGHRA and CDR2 is YSYEKL. The J segment lost 8 bases and the V segment lost 5 bases, leaving 11 bases of the junction unmatched. The DNA of the CDR3 is TGCGCCAGCAGCATAGGACAGGCGTCCCCAGGCTACACCTTC. Its protein is CASSIGQASPGYTF.

The chain has TRBV6-1 and TRBJ2-3; 11 nucleotides match TRBD2. From germline, CDR1 is MNHNS and CDR2 SASEGT. The CDR3 sequence is 16 residues long. The trim removed 3 bases at V and 4 bases at J, leaving 6 bases unmatched. The CDR3 is CASSDKLAGAPDTQYF. Here the CDR3 DNA reads TGTGCCAGCAGTGACAAACTAGCGGGGGCCCCAGATACGCAGTATTTT.

The rearrangement uses TRBV6-5 and TRBJ2-7, with 10 positions matching TRBD1. J was trimmed by 8 bases and V by 0 bases; bases with no gene match: 10. Germline CDR1 is MNHEY and CDR2 is SVGAGI. This CDR3 contains 16 residues. In DNA, the CDR3 is TGTGCCAGCAGTTACTCGTTCCCGGGACAGGGGAGGAAGCAGTACTTC. Translated, it gives CASSYSFPGQGRKQYF.

This clone showed up just once. The rearrangement joins TRBV7-9 to TRBJ2-7; unclear D gene. This CDR3 is 9 amino acids long. The germline CDR1 and CDR2 sequences are SEHNR and FQNEAQ (reference sequence). The ends were cut back, 11 bases at V and 3 bases at J, with 5 bases in the middle. CDR3 protein: CASGYEQYF. The CDR3, as DNA: TGTGCCTCCGGCTACGAGCAGTACTTC. The full variable domain, in which reference TRBV7-9 and TRBJ2-7 provide the parts outside the CDR3, is DTGVSQNPRHKITKRGQNVTFRCDPISEHNRLYWYRQTLGQGPEFLTYFQNEAQLEKSRLLSDRFSAERPKGSFSTLEIQRTEQGDSAMYLCASGYEQYFGPGTRLTVT.

The genes are TRBV9 and TRBJ1-1, with D possibly matching TRBD1 (5 bases). V lost 0 bases, J lost 1 base, and 10 bases lay in between. CDR1 SGDLS and CDR2 YYNGEE come from the germline V gene. The CDR3 has 15 amino acids. The CDR3 sequence is CASSVGSRGNTEAFF. Written as DNA, the CDR3 is TGTGCCAGCAGCGTAGGATCAAGGGGGAACACTGAAGCTTTCTTT.

This rearrangement joins TRBV19 to TRBJ2-7; no reliable D call. Germline CDR1 reads LNHDA; CDR2 reads SQIVND (reference sequence). V gave up 8 bases and J gave up 5 bases, with 13 bases separating them. The CDR3 totals 12 residues. CDR3 sequence reads: CASGLGQNEQYF. Written as DNA, the CDR3 is TGTGCCAGTGGCCTCGGGCAAAACGAGCAGTACTTC.

This chain uses TRBV5-1 with TRBJ1-2; 7 bases agree with TRBD1. The J segment lost 4 bases and the V segment lost 4 bases, leaving 10 bases of the junction unmatched. The germline CDR1 and CDR2 sequences are SGHRS and YFSETQ. The CDR3 has 15 residues. CDR3 coding DNA: TGCGCCAGCAGCCCATTGACAGGGCTCGGCTATGGCTACACCTTC. Translation gives CASSPLTGLGYGYTF.

The chain couples TRBV15 to TRBJ2-2, with 10 bases fitting TRBD1. V shed 3 bases, J shed 3 bases, and the junction held 1 base outside the gene matches. The CDR3 spans 15 residues. The germline gives CDR1 LNHNV, CDR2 YYDKDF (reference sequence). In DNA, the CDR3 is TGTGCCACCAGCAGGACAGGGGGCTACACCGGGGAGCTGTTTTTT. Amino acids: CATSRTGGYTGELFF. Using reference TRBV15 and TRBJ2-2 for the parts outside the CDR3, the full variable domain is DAMVIQNPRYQVTQFGKPVTLSCSQTLNHNVMYWYQQKSSQAPKLLFHYYDKDFNNEADTPDNFQSRRPNTSFCFLDIRSPGLGDTAMYLCATSRTGGYTGELFFGEGSRLTVL.

The chain recombines TRBV11-3 with TRBJ2-2; 7 nucleotides line up with TRBD1. The V segment lost 1 base and the J segment 5 bases; nucleotides outside the gene matches: 4. Germline CDR1 is SGHNT and CDR2 is YENEEA. CDR3 length: 15 amino acids. For the CDR3, the DNA is TGTGCCAGCAGCTTAGGTCTCAGGGGGACCGGGGAGCTGTTTTTT. The encoded protein is CASSLGLRGTGELFF.

V gene TRBV18 combines with J gene TRBJ2-7, with TRBD2 matching over 8 bases. Germline CDR1 KGHSH, CDR2 LQKENI. The CDR3 is 14 amino acids. The trim removed 6 bases at V and 1 base at J, leaving 5 bases unmatched. The CDR3 sequence: CASSREGRSYEQYF. The CDR3 DNA follows: TGTGCCAGCTCCCGGGAGGGAAGGTCCTACGAGCAGTACTTC.

CDR3 coding DNA: TGTGCCAGCAGCGAGTTCGCGGCTTACAATGAGCAGTTCTTC. Its protein product is CASSEFAAYNEQFF. The V gene is TRBV6-5, the J gene TRBJ2-1, with unresolved D. Germline V lookup: CDR1 MNHEY, CDR2 SVGAGI. V gave up 6 bases and J gave up 4 bases, with 13 bases separating them. This CDR3 is built from 14 residues.

The rearrangement uses TRBV25-1 and TRBJ1-2; D is unclear. Trimming stripped 0 bases from V and 4 bases from J, with 9 bases between. CDR3 size: 14 residues. Germline CDR1 MGHDK, CDR2 SYGVNS. The CDR3 coding sequence is TGTGCCAGCAGTGAATATGGGGAGGTCTATGGCTACACCTTC. It encodes CASSEYGEVYGYTF.

The rearrangement joins TRBV19 to TRBJ2-3; tentatively, D is TRBD2 (6 bases). Germline lookup yields CDR1 LNHDA and CDR2 SQIVND (reference sequence). The ends were cut back, 2 bases at V and 2 bases at J, with 8 bases in the middle. The CDR3 length is 14 residues. CDR3 sequence (DNA): TGTGCCAGTAGTATACGGACTAACACAGATACGCAGTATTTT. This translates into CASSIRTNTDTQYF. Full variable domain (rest looked up from reference TRBV19 and TRBJ2-3): DGGITQSPKYLFRKEGQNVTLSCEQNLNHDAMYWYRQDPGQGLRLIYYSQIVNDFQKGDIAEGYSVSREKKESFPLTVTSAQKNPTAFYLCASSIRTNTDTQYFGPGTRLTVL.

This chain joins TRBV14 and TRBJ1-1, with 8 positions matching TRBD1. Germline loops: CDR1 SGHDN, CDR2 FVKESK. J was trimmed by 4 bases and V by 0 bases; bases with no gene match: 4. CDR3 length: 15 amino acids. CDR3 nucleotide sequence: TGTGCCAGCAGCCAAGATAGGGACAGGTCCACTGAAGCTTTCTTT. Translated: CASSQDRDRSTEAFF.

V and J are TRBV5-6 and TRBJ2-7, with 7 bases that match TRBD2. The CDR3 is 14 residues long. CDR1 and CDR2 (germline): SGHDT, YYEEEE. Germline trimming cut 6 bases from V and 2 bases from J; bases unmatched to any gene: 8. CDR3 DNA: TGTGCCAGCACCCTAAGAGGGAGGGCCTACGAGCAGTACTTC. Translation: CASTLRGRAYEQYF.

The V gene is TRBV27, the J gene TRBJ2-7, with 7 nucleotides matching TRBD1. CDR3 length: 15 amino acids. Trimming cost V 1 base and J 7 bases; bases outside gene matches: 10. Germline V gives CDR1 MNHEY, CDR2 SMNVEV (reference sequence). DNA for the CDR3: TGTGCCAGCAGTTTATGGCAGGGGGTTGAGCGGGAGCAGTACTTC. As protein: CASSLWQGVEREQYF.

The chain couples TRBV5-1 to TRBJ2-7; D might be TRBD1 or TRBD2, each matching 5 bases. Germline values: CDR1 SGHRS, CDR2 YFSETQ. The CDR3 has 14 residues. Between the trimmed V and J ends, which lost 5 bases and 2 bases, there was a span of 14 bases. DNA for the CDR3: TGCGCCAGCAGTTCTGGGACCAACCCCTACGAGCAGTACTTC. Residues: CASSSGTNPYEQYF.

Details on this clone: An end of the junction differs from the germline gene, which may be a read error. V gene TRBV10-3 combines with J gene TRBJ1-2; maybe TRBD1 (5 bases). Germline assignment: CDR1 ENHRY and CDR2 SYGVKD. This CDR3 region has 17 residues. CDR3 in DNA: TGTGCCACCAGTGAGTCCAGGTCCTCACAGGTCGGCTATGGCTACACCTTC. Protein product: CATSESRSSQVGYGYTF.